This T cell receptor (beta chain) was sequenced in a study of blood T cell repertoires in COVID-19. At the level of the study: COVID-19 samples collected from the United States, Italy and Spain covered acute and convalescent phases.

Source study methods: Amplification of reference gene primers provided the estimated nucleated cell counts. Some clones are missing from TCRdb's copy, which holds only in-frame ones; the method was immunoSEQ multiplex PCR. V and J calls and clone size are as listed in that table; D and trimming were resolved from the DNA. The sample has 150,000 or so clones, roughly 88% seen once. The CDR3 spans 14 residues. The germline V gene has CDR1 SGHAT and CDR2 FQNNGV. Trimming took 3 bases from V and 9 from J, leaving 14 bases between them. The sequence derives from a woman in her sixties with acute or convalescent COVID-19. Sequenced input: peripheral blood. The chain links TRBV11-2 to TRBJ2-2; a weak D match, TRBD2 (7 bases). Here the CDR3 reads CASSFRRGGRELFF. DNA of the CDR3: TGTGCCAGCAGCTTCAGGAGGGGGGGCCGGGAGCTGTTTTTT.